This T cell receptor beta chain was recovered during a study of neurological immune-mediated disorders. Germline V lookup: CDR1 SGHTA, CDR2 FQGTGA. This CDR3 region has 13 residues. Trimming took off 2 bases at V and 5 bases at J, with 9 bases between the two ends. General study points: Private repertoires in all groups were suggested by the absence of shared CDR3 amino acid sequences among expanded clones across subjects.

This clonotype was seen at least ten times. Its matching antigen is unknown. With 10-nucleotide random UMIs included, cDNA was synthesized by 5'RACE. From the 5' RACE reads, TCRdb called clonotypes with MiXCR, one entry per CDR3 protein. The sample yields some 28,000 distinct CDR3 sequences, around 12% seen once. The material sequenced was PBMCs. The rearrangement links TRBV7-3 to TRBJ1-1; D remains ambiguous. The TCR was taken from a man aged 60 to 69 in good health. As DNA, the CDR3 is TGTGCCAGCAGCTTACGGATCTGGACTGAAGCTTTCTTT. Protein: CASSLRIWTEAFF.